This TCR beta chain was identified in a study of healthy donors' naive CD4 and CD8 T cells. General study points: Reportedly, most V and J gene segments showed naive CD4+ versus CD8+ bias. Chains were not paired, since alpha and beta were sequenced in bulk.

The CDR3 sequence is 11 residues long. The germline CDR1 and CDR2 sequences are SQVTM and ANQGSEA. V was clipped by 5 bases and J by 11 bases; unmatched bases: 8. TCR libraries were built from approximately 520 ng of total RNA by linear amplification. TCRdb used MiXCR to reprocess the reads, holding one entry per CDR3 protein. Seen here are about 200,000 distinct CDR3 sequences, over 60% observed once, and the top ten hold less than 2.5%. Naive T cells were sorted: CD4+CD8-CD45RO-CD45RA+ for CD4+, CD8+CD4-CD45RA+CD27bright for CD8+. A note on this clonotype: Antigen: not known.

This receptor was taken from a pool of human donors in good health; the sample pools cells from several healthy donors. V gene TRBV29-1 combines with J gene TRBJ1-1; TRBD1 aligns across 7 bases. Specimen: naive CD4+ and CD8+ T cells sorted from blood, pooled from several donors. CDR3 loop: CSVWEGANAFF. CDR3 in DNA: TGCAGCGTTTGGGAGGGGGCAAATGCTTTCTTT.